Each of the 23 T cell receptor beta chains below was sequenced from the same sample in a study of blood T cell repertoires in COVID-19. This table comes from immunoSEQ multiplex PCR, and its TCRdb copy is limited to in-frame clones, with some not included. The table lists around 190,000 clones, approximately 91% of them singletons, with 1.5% to 2% in the top ten. The specimen sequenced was peripheral blood. The receptors were gathered from a man aged 18-30 years with active or convalescent COVID-19.

This rearrangement joins TRBV3-1 (or the pseudogene TRBV3-2) to TRBJ2-3; D gene uncertain. Trimming left V 3 bases short and J 6 bases short, with 7 bases between. CDR1 and CDR2 (germline): LGHDT, YNNKEL (reference sequence). The length of the CDR3 is 12 residues. The CDR3 loop reads CASSHGFDTQYF. In nucleotides, the CDR3 is TGTGCCAGCAGCCACGGTTTCGATACGCAGTATTTT.

This clone occurred a few times. The chain has TRBV5-5 and TRBJ2-2, with 8 positions matching TRBD1. J was trimmed by 7 bases and V by 0 bases; bases with no gene match: 5. Germline V lookup: CDR1 SGHKS, CDR2 YYEKEE (reference sequence). The CDR3 runs 15 residues. The CDR3 region is CASSLARGPVGELFF. The CDR3 bases are TGTGCCAGCAGCTTGGCCAGGGGGCCGGTCGGGGAGCTGTTTTTT.

The chain uses TRBV5-8 and TRBJ1-1; D remains unclear. The ends were cut back, 0 bases at V and 11 bases at J, with 14 bases in the middle. Germline CDR1 is SGHTS and CDR2 is YDEGEE. The length of the CDR3 is 13 residues. The CDR3 reads CASSLVWGEEAFF. The DNA for the CDR3 is TGTGCCAGCAGCTTGGTATGGGGAGAGGAGGCTTTCTTT.

The V and J genes are TRBV4-1 and TRBJ1-2, with a tentative D call TRBD1 (6 bases). V was trimmed by 3 bases and J by 4 bases, leaving 12 bases between them. CDR3 length equals 14 residues. CDR1 and CDR2 from the germline V gene are MGHRA and YSYEKL. The CDR3 sequence is CASSQSTGSYGYTF. CDR3 in DNA: TGCGCCAGCAGCCAGTCGACAGGCTCCTATGGCTACACCTTC.

The chain is built from TRBV5-1 and TRBJ1-1, with D maybe TRBD1 (6 bases). Germline V CDR1 and CDR2: SGHRS, YFSETQ. The CDR3 is 14 amino acids. The ends were cut back, 4 bases at V and 0 bases at J, with 10 bases in the middle. CDR3 sequence: CASSQGTLNTEAFF. DNA for the CDR3: TGCGCCAGCAGCCAGGGGACACTGAACACTGAAGCTTTCTTT.

This rearrangement joins TRBV2 to TRBJ2-2; 8 positions match TRBD1. J gave up 2 bases and V 5 bases, and 4 bases lay outside the gene matches. Germline V lookup: CDR1 SNHLY, CDR2 FYNNEI. This CDR3 has 15 residues. The CDR3 loop is CASSPGQGNTGELFF. CDR3 coding DNA: TGTGCCAGCAGTCCCGGACAGGGCAACACCGGGGAGCTGTTTTTT.

This clone came up once. The genes are TRBV9 and TRBJ2-2, with 11 bases lining up with TRBD2. The CDR3 has 16 residues. Germline V lookup: CDR1 SGDLS, CDR2 YYNGEE. J gave up 7 bases and V 3 bases, and 8 bases lay outside the gene matches. The CDR3: CASSDIAGGLNGELFF. The DNA of the CDR3 is TGTGCCAGCAGCGATATAGCGGGAGGGTTGAACGGGGAGCTGTTTTTT.

The chain uses TRBV27 and TRBJ2-3, with D perhaps matching TRBD1 (6 bases). The ends were cut back, 5 bases at V and 7 bases at J, with 16 bases in the middle. The CDR3 is made up of 14 amino acids. The V gene's germline CDR1 is MNHEY and CDR2 SMNVEV (reference sequence). The CDR3 spells CASSDTGMVHTQYF. In DNA, the CDR3 is TGTGCCAGCAGTGATACAGGGATGGTTCATACGCAGTATTTT.

This clone occurred a few times. The V call is TRBV7-2, the J call TRBJ2-3; 11 nucleotides align to TRBD1. V lost 5 bases, J lost 3 bases, and 10 bases stayed unmatched. Germline CDR1 reads SGHTA; CDR2 reads FQGNSA. CDR3 size: 17 residues. The CDR3 spells CASSATNGQGATDTQYF. The CDR3 nucleotides read TGTGCCAGCAGCGCAACGAACGGACAGGGGGCGACAGATACGCAGTATTTT.

CDR3 amino acids: CASSTGQLTEAFF. The CDR3 DNA follows: TGCGCCAGCAGCACGGGACAGCTCACTGAAGCTTTCTTT. The rearrangement links TRBV5-1 to TRBJ1-1, with 7 nucleotides matching TRBD1. Trimming took 4 bases from V and 4 from J; bases not matched to a gene: 4. There are 13 residues in the CDR3. Germline CDR1 reads SGHRS; CDR2 reads YFSETQ.

The chain joins TRBV5-1 to TRBJ2-7, with 7 bases matching TRBD1. CDR1 is SGHRS, CDR2 YFSETQ, per germline. The V gene end was trimmed by 0 bases and the J gene end by 3 bases; junction bases not matched to a gene: 6. There are 15 residues in the CDR3. The CDR3 DNA sequence: TGCGCCAGCAGCTTGGCACCAGGGGGTATCTACGAGCAGTACTTC. Translating gives CASSLAPGGIYEQYF.

The chain joins TRBV7-9 to TRBJ1-4; D is unresolved. V was shortened by 1 base and J by 7 bases, with 10 bases between the two germline ends. The germline V gene has CDR1 SEHNR and CDR2 FQNEAQ (reference sequence). CDR3 length equals 14 residues. In DNA form, the CDR3 reads TGTGCCAGCAGCTTAGGTAGCGGAACTGAAAAACTGTTTTTT. Translating gives CASSLGSGTEKLFF. Drawing the rest from reference TRBV7-9 and TRBJ1-4, the complete variable domain is DTGVSQNPRHKITKRGQNVTFRCDPISEHNRLYWYRQTLGQGPEFLTYFQNEAQLEKSRLLSDRFSAERPKGSFSTLEIQRTEQGDSAMYLCASSLGSGTEKLFFGSGTQLSVL.

This chain connects TRBV6-4 to TRBJ1-6; D is uncertain. Trimming shortened V by 2 bases and J by 7 bases, and 18 bases separated the two germline ends. This CDR3 comprises 17 residues. Per the germline V gene, CDR1 is MRHNA and CDR2 is SNTAGT. CDR3: CASSDRPGSASNSPLHF. The CDR3, as DNA: TGTGCCAGCAGTGACCGCCCGGGATCAGCCTCCAATTCACCCCTCCACTTT.

The chain recombines TRBV3-1 (or the pseudogene TRBV3-2) with TRBJ1-5, with D unclear. Germline V gene sequence: CDR1 LGHDT, CDR2 YNNKEL (reference sequence). There are 14 residues in the CDR3. Between the trimmed V and J ends, which lost 0 bases and 6 bases, there was a span of 9 bases. The CDR3 region has the DNA TGTGCCAGCAGCCAAGATCCGAGGAGTCAGCCCCAGCATTTT. This gives the protein CASSQDPRSQPQHF.

The V gene is TRBV12-5, the J gene TRBJ2-1, with D possibly being TRBD1 (5 bases). The germline V and J ends were trimmed by 1 base and 5 bases, with 9 bases remaining between them. Germline CDR1 and CDR2: LGHNT and FRNRAP. The CDR3 length is 14 residues. CDR3 sequence (DNA): TGTGCTAGTGGTTTGGGGACAACTAACAATGAGCAGTTCTTC. Translation gives CASGLGTTNNEQFF.

The V gene is TRBV5-1, the J gene TRBJ1-2; 7 bases fit TRBD1. The V gene's germline CDR1 is SGHRS and CDR2 YFSETQ. CDR3 size: 14 residues. V dropped 4 bases and J dropped 5; count of bases not matched to a gene: 8. CDR3 nucleotides: TGCGCCAGCAGCCCCGGGACAGCTCTATATGGCTACACCTTC. Protein sequence: CASSPGTALYGYTF.

This clone was counted a few times. CDR3 nucleotides: TGTGCCAGCTCACCGATAGGACAGACATCGGCTGGAAACACCATATATTTT. Protein product: CASSPIGQTSAGNTIYF. The chain links TRBV18 to TRBJ1-3; a possible D gene is TRBD1 (6 bases). The germline V gene has CDR1 KGHSH and CDR2 LQKENI. Trimming removed 3 bases at V and 2 bases at J, with 17 bases between. The length of the CDR3 is 17 residues.

The rearrangement uses TRBV7-2 and TRBJ1-3; 9 bases are shared with TRBD1. CDR1 and CDR2 (germline): SGHTA, FQGNSA. The CDR3 has 16 residues. V dropped 4 bases and J dropped 3; count of bases not matched to a gene: 7. CDR3 DNA: TGTGCCAGCAGCTCAAGGACAGGGGTGGTTGGAAACACCATATATTTT. It encodes CASSSRTGVVGNTIYF.

The chain links TRBV7-8 to TRBJ2-2; 9 bases are shared with TRBD2. Germline loops: CDR1 SGHVS, CDR2 FQNEAQ. The CDR3 runs to 16 residues. Unmatched junction bases numbered 6, after V lost 1 base and J lost 6 bases. The CDR3 nucleotides read TGTGCCAGCAGCTTAGGTGGCGGGGGGGCCGCCGGGGAGCTGTTTTTT. It translates to CASSLGGGGAAGELFF.

This clone showed up just a few times. The chain combines TRBV15 with TRBJ2-3; TRBD1 aligns across 10 bases. Trimming cost V 5 bases and J 5 bases; bases outside gene matches: 7. This CDR3 comprises 15 residues. Germline V gene lookup returns CDR1 LNHNV and CDR2 YYDKDF (reference sequence). Written as DNA, the CDR3 is TGTGCCACCAGCTCTCGACAGGGGGCGGGAGATACGCAGTATTTT. Translating gives CATSSRQGAGDTQYF.

This clone was observed many times. This chain links TRBV2 with TRBJ2-1; D is perhaps TRBD1 (5 bases). This CDR3 contains 15 residues. Trimming cost V 4 bases and J 0 bases, with 10 bases left between them. The germline V gene encodes CDR1 SNHLY and CDR2 FYNNEI. In DNA, the CDR3 is TGTGCCAGCAGTGGGGATAGGGGCTCCTACAATGAGCAGTTCTTC. Amino acids: CASSGDRGSYNEQFF.

The CDR3 DNA reads as TGCAGTGCTAGTTCGCCGGGACAGGGTGCCCGGGAGCAGTACTTC. It codes for CSASSPGQGAREQYF. This rearrangement joins TRBV20-1 to TRBJ2-7; the match to TRBD1 covers 9 bases. The CDR3 is 15 residues long. In germline, CDR1 is DFQATT, CDR2 SNEGSKA (reference sequence). Trimming at V came to 3 bases and at J to 7 bases, leaving 13 bases not matched to a gene.

This clone was seen just once. V gene TRBV6-5 combines with J gene TRBJ2-7; D is perhaps TRBD1 (5 bases). The CDR3 is 14 amino acids. Germline CDR1 and CDR2: MNHEY and SVGAGI. Trimming cost V 5 bases and J 0 bases, with 11 bases left between them. The CDR3 nucleotides read TGTGCCAGCAGTATCACAGGTGGCTCCTACGAGCAGTACTTC. This encodes CASSITGGSYEQYF.